These 27 T cell receptor beta chains came from one sample sequenced in a study of Ad26.COV2.S vaccination and SARS-CoV-2 variants. Produced via immunoSEQ multiplex PCR; TCRdb's table is partial and in-frame only. The repertoire includes roughly 180,000 clones, roughly 85% of them detected once, and roughly 6% sits in the top ten. The material sequenced was peripheral blood, taken after recovery from COVID-19. All receptors come from a human donor who had recovered from COVID-19.

The rearrangement links TRBV28 to TRBJ1-2; the D gene is possibly TRBD1 (6 bases). Germline V gene lookup returns CDR1 MDHEN and CDR2 SYDVKM. The CDR3 runs 14 residues. V gave up 2 bases and J gave up 4 bases, with 11 bases separating them. CDR3 sequence: CASSLGGATYGYTF. In DNA, the CDR3 is TGTGCCAGCAGTTTAGGGGGGGCGACCTATGGCTACACCTTC.

The chain links TRBV6-5 to TRBJ2-1; 7 nucleotides agree with TRBD2. With V trimmed by 4 bases and J by 0 bases, 6 bases remained unmatched. CDR1 and CDR2 from the germline V gene are MNHEY and SVGAGI. The length of the CDR3 is 16 residues. CDR3 amino acids: CASSWEGATSYNEQFF. The CDR3 nucleotides are TGTGCCAGCAGTTGGGAGGGCGCGACCTCCTACAATGAGCAGTTCTTC.

V usage is TRBV7-8 and J usage is TRBJ1-1; D not resolved. The germline V and J ends were trimmed by 6 bases and 4 bases, with 12 bases remaining between them. The V gene's germline CDR1 is SGHVS and CDR2 FQNEAQ. The length of the CDR3 is 13 residues. CDR3 nucleotides: TGTGCCAGCAGTTTATCAATGTTCACTGAAGCTTTCTTT. Protein: CASSLSMFTEAFF.

The J gene is TRBJ2-7, the V gene TRBV9; 10 positions agree with TRBD1. CDR1 and CDR2 from the germline V gene are SGDLS and YYNGEE. The CDR3 is made up of 15 amino acids. V was pared by 4 bases and J by 6 bases, with 10 bases of the junction left unmatched. This CDR3 is CASSTQGQGRGEQYF. The DNA of the CDR3 is TGTGCCAGCAGCACCCAGGGACAGGGGCGAGGCGAGCAGTACTTC.

This clone was seen more than once but under ten times. The chain has TRBV19 and TRBJ2-3; D may be TRBD1 or TRBD2 (5 bases each). V lost 7 bases to trimming and J lost 2 bases, with 16 bases between them. The CDR3 is 15 amino acids. The germline V gene encodes CDR1 LNHDA and CDR2 SQIVND (reference sequence). CDR3: CASTEWGRLTDTQYF. The CDR3 DNA is TGTGCCAGTACCGAGTGGGGACGGCTCACAGATACGCAGTATTTT.

V usage is TRBV7-2 and J usage is TRBJ2-1; 7 nucleotides align to TRBD2. Germline CDR1 SGHTA, CDR2 FQGNSA. CDR3 length: 15 residues. Trimming removed 5 bases from V and 8 bases from J; junction bases left unmatched: 12. This CDR3 reads CASSRWREGSDEQFF. CDR3 DNA: TGTGCCAGCAGCCGTTGGAGGGAGGGCAGCGATGAGCAGTTCTTC.

This CDR3 is CASSYLGTGMIYEQYF. CDR3 DNA sequence: TGTGCCAGCAGTTACTTGGGGACAGGGATGATCTACGAGCAGTACTTC. V is TRBV6-5 and J is TRBJ2-7; 9 positions match TRBD1. Losses at the gene ends were 1 base for V and 3 bases for J; bases not matched to a gene: 7. Germline V gene sequence: CDR1 MNHEY, CDR2 SVGAGI. CDR3 length equals 16 residues.

The chain recombines TRBV19 with TRBJ1-5, with D hard to call. CDR1 and CDR2 from the germline V gene are LNHDA and SQIVND (reference sequence). Trimming took 6 bases from V and 6 from J, leaving 12 bases between them. The length of the CDR3 is 13 residues. The CDR3 reads CASSPRAVQPQHF. Written as DNA, the CDR3 is TGTGCCAGTAGCCCTAGGGCAGTTCAGCCCCAGCATTTT.

This chain connects TRBV6-5 to TRBJ2-7, with D maybe TRBD1 (6 bases). The CDR3 extends over 14 amino acids. From germline, CDR1 is MNHEY and CDR2 SVGAGI. V lost 6 bases to trimming and J lost 0 bases, with 12 bases between them. The CDR3 loop reads CASRMRTDSYEQYF. CDR3 sequence (DNA): TGTGCCAGCAGGATGAGGACAGACTCCTACGAGCAGTACTTC.

Written as DNA, the CDR3 is TGCAGCGTTATCGGATATAACAATGAGCAGTTCTTC. Translation: CSVIGYNNEQFF. The chain combines TRBV29-1 with TRBJ2-1; no definite D call. This CDR3 comprises 12 residues. Deletions cut 5 bases from V and 5 bases from J, with 10 bases between. Looked up from germline, CDR1 is SQVTM and CDR2 is ANQGSEA.

V and J are TRBV5-1 and TRBJ2-1; D gene unclear. CDR3 length: 11 amino acids. CDR1 is SGHRS and CDR2 is YFSETQ in the germline V gene. Trimming pared 3 bases from V and 13 bases from J, leaving 11 bases between. CDR3 loop: CASSSGDLQFF. Written as DNA, the CDR3 is TGCGCCAGCAGCTCCGGAGATCTACAGTTCTTC.

DNA for the CDR3: TGTGCCAGCAGCCAAACCCGGGGGGATCTAGGAACTCGGACGGGCTACACCTTC. Translated, it gives CASSQTRGDLGTRTGYTF. The J gene is TRBJ1-2, the V gene TRBV21-1. TRBV21-1 is reported as a pseudogene. This CDR3 comprises 18 residues.

The CDR3 reads CASSLNPLATEAFF. The CDR3 nucleotides are TGTGCCAGCAGTTTAAACCCCCTGGCAACTGAAGCTTTCTTT. The rearrangement uses TRBV27 and TRBJ1-1; D not certain. Germline assignment: CDR1 MNHEY and CDR2 SMNVEV (reference sequence). CDR3 size: 14 residues. The germline V and J ends were trimmed by 2 bases and 5 bases, with 12 bases remaining between them.

This clone occurred a few times. The rearrangement links TRBV11-2 to TRBJ2-2, with 8 positions matching TRBD1. There are 14 residues in the CDR3. CDR1 SGHAT and CDR2 FQNNGV come from the germline V gene. J lost 4 bases, V lost 6 bases, and 4 bases had no gene match. CDR3 DNA: TGTGCCAGCAGACCCACAGGGGGCACCGGGGAGCTGTTTTTT. This encodes CASRPTGGTGELFF.

The chain links TRBV24-1 to TRBJ2-1, with D possibly matching TRBD1 (7 bases). Trimming removed 4 bases at V and 4 bases at J, with 13 bases between. The germline V gene has CDR1 KGHDR and CDR2 SFDVKD. The CDR3 runs to 15 residues. The CDR3 sequence is CATSERRDRYNEQFF. The CDR3, as DNA: TGTGCCACCAGTGAAAGGAGGGACAGATACAATGAGCAGTTCTTC.

The V call is TRBV4-1, the J call TRBJ2-4, with TRBD2 as a possible D gene (6 bases). V lost 0 bases, J lost 4 bases, and 19 bases lay in between. The germline V gene encodes CDR1 MGHRA and CDR2 YSYEKL. The CDR3 covers 18 residues. The CDR3: CASSQEPPSRAGKNIQYF. In nucleotides, the CDR3 is TGCGCCAGCAGCCAAGAACCCCCCTCCCGCGCGGGGAAAAACATTCAGTACTTC.

In its sample, this clone was seen once. The chain recombines TRBV25-1 with TRBJ1-1; 8 bases are a match to TRBD1. Germline-derived CDR1 and CDR2 are MGHDK and SYGVNS. V shed 4 bases and J 4 bases; nucleotides not matched to a gene: 8. This CDR3 contains 15 residues. Here the CDR3 reads CASSGWDRQRTEAFF. The CDR3 nucleotides read TGTGCCAGCAGTGGTTGGGACAGGCAGCGCACTGAAGCTTTCTTT.

The chain employs TRBV10-2 and TRBJ2-5; 9 positions agree with TRBD2. The CDR3 consists of 15 residues. Germline V gene sequence: CDR1 WSHSY, CDR2 SAAADI. After removal of 7 bases from V and 5 bases from J, the junction contained 11 bases not matched to a gene. The DNA for the CDR3 is TGCGCCAGCACCGTCGGCGGGGGGGCGTACGAGACCCAGTACTTC. It yields the protein CASTVGGGAYETQYF.

The gene calls are TRBV6-5 and TRBJ2-3; unclear D gene. Germline V gene lookup returns CDR1 MNHEY and CDR2 SVGAGI. V dropped 0 bases and J dropped 6 bases, with 13 bases sitting between them. The CDR3 extends over 15 amino acids. The CDR3 nucleotides read TGTGCCAGCAGTTACTCTGGCCGCGCTGTGGATACGCAGTATTTT. Encoded protein: CASSYSGRAVDTQYF.

The chain recombines TRBV7-9 with TRBJ2-7, with D perhaps TRBD1 or TRBD2 (5 bases each). Trimming shortened V by 6 bases and J by 2 bases, and 11 bases separated the two germline ends. The CDR3 has 13 amino acids. CDR1 is SEHNR, CDR2 FQNEAQ, per germline (reference sequence). CDR3 protein: CASRPGPTYEQYF. CDR3 DNA: TGTGCCAGCAGACCGGGACCCACCTACGAGCAGTACTTC. Supplemented by reference TRBV7-9 and TRBJ2-7, the full variable domain reads DTGVSQNPRHKITKRGQNVTFRCDPISEHNRLYWYRQTLGQGPEFLTYFQNEAQLEKSRLLSDRFSAERPKGSFSTLEIQRTEQGDSAMYLCASRPGPTYEQYFGPGTRLTVT.

The rearrangement links TRBV12-5 to TRBJ2-5, with D tentatively TRBD1 (5 bases). Per the germline V gene, CDR1 is LGHNT and CDR2 is FRNRAP. V gave up 11 bases and J gave up 2 bases, with 15 bases separating them. The CDR3 is 13 amino acids. The CDR3 DNA reads as TGTGCTTTTGGACACAGCTTACAAGAGACCCAGTACTTC. Translated: CAFGHSLQETQYF.

This clone was detected only once. V gene TRBV28 combines with J gene TRBJ1-2; 7 bases match TRBD1. This CDR3 region has 16 residues. V dropped 6 bases and J dropped 4; count of bases not matched to a gene: 14. Germline V gives CDR1 MDHEN, CDR2 SYDVKM. DNA for the CDR3: TGTGCCAGCAGGGTTGGGACAGCCTCCTTGGCCTATGGCTACACCTTC. Residues: CASRVGTASLAYGYTF.

Written as DNA, the CDR3 is TGTGCCAGCAGTTTAGTCCGGGGGCGGGTCAATGAGCAGTTCTTC. This gives the protein CASSLVRGRVNEQFF. The chain recombines TRBV7-3 with TRBJ2-1, with D perhaps matching TRBD1 or TRBD2 (6 bases each). There are 15 residues in the CDR3. The V gene's germline CDR1 is SGHTA and CDR2 FQGTGA. Trimming left V 6 bases short and J 6 bases short, with 18 bases between. Drawing the rest from reference TRBV7-3 and TRBJ2-1, the complete variable domain is GAGVSQTPSNKVTEKGKYVELRCDPISGHTALYWYRQSLGQGPEFLIYFQGTGAADDSGLPNDRFFAVRPEGSVSTLKIQRTERGDSAVYLCASSLVRGRVNEQFFGPGTRLTVL.

The V gene is TRBV2, the J gene TRBJ2-3, with a possible D match to TRBD1 (6 bases). V lost 5 bases, J lost 2 bases, and 11 bases lay in between. From germline, CDR1 is SNHLY and CDR2 FYNNEI. CDR3 length: 14 residues. This CDR3 is CASSNGQNTDTQYF. The CDR3 DNA sequence: TGTGCCAGCAGTAATGGACAGAACACAGATACGCAGTATTTT.

The J gene is TRBJ2-1, the V gene TRBV28, with 9 bases fitting TRBD2. The CDR3 runs to 15 residues. Germline CDR1 MDHEN, CDR2 SYDVKM. The V segment lost 7 bases and the J segment 0 bases; nucleotides outside the gene matches: 4. The CDR3 loop is CASTLSGSSYNEQFF. CDR3 bases: TGTGCCAGCACCCTTAGCGGGAGCTCCTACAATGAGCAGTTCTTC.

This clone came up a few times. The chain recombines TRBV7-9 with TRBJ2-1; 9 bases line up with TRBD1. CDR1 is SEHNR, CDR2 FQNEAQ, per germline (reference sequence). The V segment lost 1 base and the J segment 5 bases; nucleotides outside the gene matches: 3. The CDR3 loop spans 15 amino acids. The CDR3 protein is CASSLGDRAHNEQFF. Written as DNA, the CDR3 is TGTGCCAGCAGCTTAGGGGACAGGGCACACAATGAGCAGTTCTTC.

The chain couples TRBV29-1 to TRBJ2-1, with D maybe TRBD2 (5 bases). The CDR3 is made up of 14 amino acids. Trimming left V 7 bases short and J 2 bases short, with 15 bases between. Germline values: CDR1 SQVTM, CDR2 ANQGSEA. This CDR3 reads CSGGLNGAYNEQFF. The DNA of the CDR3 is TGCAGCGGAGGACTGAACGGGGCCTACAATGAGCAGTTCTTC.